The T cell receptor (beta chain) under discussion was sequenced for a study of shared clonotypes between healthy human individuals. Study-level results: The sole specimen, blood, was sampled, and tissue repertoires likely differ. Larger estimated richness was generally recorded for naive subsets relative to memory subsets.

The method was immunoSEQ multiplex PCR; TCRdb's version includes in-frame clones alone and lacks a portion of them. In the table there are roughly 600,000 clones, roughly 98% of which are singletons. In the naive CD8 group, cells lacked CD45RO and were positively selected for CCR7, so terminally differentiated effector memory CD45RA+ cells were left out. As concerns this clone: As yet, its antigen is unknown. Other DNA sequences within the sample encode an identical CDR3.

The clonotype comes from a man aged 25-45 years in good health. The sample consisted of naive CD8+ T cells sorted from blood.

Here the CDR3 DNA reads TGTGCCAGCAGTTTATCGGGGGTTTACGAGCAGTACTTC. It yields the protein CASSLSGVYEQYF. V is TRBV27 and J is TRBJ2-7, with D perhaps matching TRBD1 or TRBD2 (5 bases each). Trimming left V 0 bases short and J 4 bases short, with 7 bases between. Germline CDR1 MNHEY, CDR2 SMNVEV (reference sequence). The CDR3 extends over 13 amino acids.